This T cell receptor beta chain was sequenced in a study of OX40 agonist ivuxolimab in advanced cancers. At the level of the study: Participants could have had prior anti-PD-1, anti-PD-L1 or anti-CTLA-4 therapy, and around 40% had some. Study-wide results and limits: Circulating CD4+ and CD8+ T cells showed clonal expansion by week 6 at 0.1 to 3.0 mg/kg.

The CDR3 is made up of 16 amino acids. Germline V gives CDR1 MNHEY, CDR2 SMNVEV (reference sequence). With 0 bases removed from V and 6 bases from J, the gap between germline ends came to 14 bases. Exclusion of a patient followed from autoimmune disease history or systemic immunosuppression. Blood specimens came from baseline, cycle 4 day 1, and cycle 7 day 1. TCRdb keeps only in-frame clones here, not all; method: immunoSEQ multiplex PCR. The sample carries about 19,000 clones, 68% recorded once. A word on this clone: What it binds is not known.

This rearrangement joins TRBV27 to TRBJ2-2; D possibly corresponds to TRBD1 (5 bases). The clonotype originates from an adult with an advanced solid tumor such as melanoma, head and neck, liver or kidney cancer. The specimen comprised CD4+ or CD8+ T cells sorted from blood, sampled in a trial of the OX40 agonist ivuxolimab. The DNA for the CDR3 is TGTGCCAGCAGTTTATCGGCAGGGAATATCGCCGGGGAGCTGTTTTTT. Translating it yields CASSLSAGNIAGELFF.